This T cell receptor beta chain originates from a study of OX40 agonist ivuxolimab in advanced cancers. A note on the overall study: Ivuxolimab, which targeted the costimulatory receptor OX40 (CD134), was an agonistic, fully human IgG2 monoclonal antibody. Patients were allowed to have had prior anti-PD-1, anti-PD-L1 or anti-CTLA-4 therapy, and approximately 40% of the dose-escalation patients had previously received checkpoint inhibitors. The purpose of peripheral TCRbeta sequencing was to test whether ivuxolimab changed TCR sequence diversity and led to clonal T-cell expansion. Partial responses were achieved by three dose-escalation patients, of whom one had hepatocellular carcinoma and two had cutaneous melanoma. Intravenous ivuxolimab was administered to patients every 2 weeks at six dose levels: 0.01, 0.1, 0.3, 1.5, 3 and 10 mg/kg. The paper covers the monotherapy dose-escalation part of the phase I ivuxolimab trial, which included N of about 56 patients. Of the approximately 54 dose-escalation patients, hepatocellular carcinoma was present in about 20, melanoma in around 15, renal cell carcinoma in 9 and head and neck cancer in 9. A male proportion of 70% to 90% and a mean age of 60 years, ranging from 23 to 79, were recorded for the dose-escalation cohort. Paper-wide results and their limitations: Partial responders in the 0.1-3.0 mg/kg groups had among the lowest normalized peripheral clonal expansion, especially among CD8+ T cells. On average, CD8+ T cells showed more expanded clones than CD4+ T cells after ivuxolimab. Low levels of normalized T-cell clonal expansion were also shown by some nonresponding patients. At doses of 0.1 to 3.0 mg/kg, clonal expansion of both CD4+ and CD8+ blood T cells was observed from baseline to week 6. Antigen specificity was not determined for the clonally expanded peripheral T cells.

Genomic DNA was isolated from the sorted cells so that the TCRbeta CDR3 region could be sequenced. The immunoSEQ Assay was used to sequence the TCRbeta CDR3 regions. TCRdb re-hosts the immuneACCESS table, in-frame sequences only. Its copies lack some clones; in the studies checked, an unresolved V gene accounts for under half of them, and the cause for the rest is not known. Within this sample are some 62,000 clones, with roughly 81% of them counted one time only. The ten top clones hold around 10% of the sample. Regarding this clone: Its antigen remains undetermined. No base quality values were provided; no much bigger clone lies one nucleotide off.

Germline trimming: 10 bases from V, 1 base from J; junction bases outside gene matches: 7. Per the germline V gene (reference sequence), LNHDA is the CDR1 and SQIVND is the CDR2. From the cysteine through the phenylalanine, the CDR3 covers 14 amino acids. Only CDR3 DNA is held: 42 bases, read in frame from base 1. The trial excluded patients who had a history of autoimmune disease or who were on systemic immunosuppression. Peripheral blood for TCR sequencing was collected from all dose cohorts at baseline, on cycle 4 day 1, and on cycle 7 day 1. The samples were drawn from a first-in-human, open-label, multicenter phase I dose-escalation trial of ivuxolimab. Adults with locally advanced or metastatic melanoma, renal cell, hepatocellular, or head and neck squamous cell carcinoma were enrolled in the trial. CD4+ and CD8+ T cells were sorted separately from peripheral blood before TCR sequencing.

The material sequenced was CD4+ or CD8+ T cells sorted from blood, taken in a trial of the OX40 agonist ivuxolimab. The chain uses TRBV19 and TRBJ1-1, and 9 bases in between align with TRBD1. The sequence derives from an adult with an advanced solid tumor such as melanoma, head and neck, liver or kidney cancer. The CDR3 protein: CATKQGATNTEAFF. The DNA is TGTGCCACCAAACAGGGGGCGACGAACACTGAAGCTTTCTTT.